The 19 T cell receptor beta chains in this list originate from one sample, sequenced in a study of blood T cells in healthy people across ages. Alongside a J-beta primer mix, a sample-barcoded 5' primer served in a second PCR lasting roughly 6 to 11 cycles. TCRdb re-called the 5' RACE reads with MiXCR, one entry per CDR3 protein. The table records 450,000 to 700,000 distinct CDR3 sequences, 25% to 30% of them present only once. The sequenced sample was blood. The receptor set was obtained from a woman in her 70s in good health.

To note about this clonotype: One junction end disagrees with the germline gene, perhaps due to a read error. The chain is built from TRBV7-2 and TRBJ1-2; D possibly corresponds to TRBD1 (6 bases). The germline CDR1 and CDR2 sequences are SGHTA and FQGNSA. The CDR3 length is 15 residues. CDR3 DNA sequence: TGTGCCAGCAGCCTATCAACCGGACAGAACTATGGCTGCACCTTC. Its protein is CASSLSTGQNYGCTF.

The genes are TRBV4-1 and TRBJ1-4, with D perhaps TRBD1 (5 bases). CDR3 size: 16 residues. Trimming stripped 5 bases from V and 4 bases from J, with 17 bases between. Per the germline V gene, CDR1 is MGHRA and CDR2 is YSYEKL. CDR3 amino acids: CASSLRSTAYNEKLFF. DNA for the CDR3: TGCGCCAGCAGCTTACGCTCGACAGCCTATAATGAAAAACTGTTTTTT.

The chain has TRBV11-1 and TRBJ2-7, with D hard to call. There are 13 residues in the CDR3. CDR1 and CDR2 from the germline V gene are SGHAT and FQDESV (reference sequence). The germline V and J ends were trimmed by 3 bases and 4 bases, with 10 bases remaining between them. As DNA, the CDR3 is TGTGCCAGCAGCTTTTCCGGGTTATACGAGCAGTACTTC. Protein sequence: CASSFSGLYEQYF.

This clonotype turned up a few times. The chain joins TRBV28 to TRBJ1-3; D call uncertain. The CDR3 length is 13 residues. Germline V gives CDR1 MDHEN, CDR2 SYDVKM. The V gene lost 5 bases and the J gene lost 0 bases, with 5 bases spanning the gap. CDR3 in amino acids: CASSRLSGNTIYF. CDR3 DNA sequence: TGTGCCAGCAGTCGGCTCTCTGGAAACACCATATATTTT.

The J gene is TRBJ2-3, the V gene TRBV7-2; 9 bases align to TRBD1. V lost 2 bases, J lost 6 bases, and 9 bases stayed unmatched. The CDR3 runs to 16 residues. Germline values: CDR1 SGHTA, CDR2 FQGNSA. The DNA for the CDR3 is TGTGCCAGCAGCTTAAGCTGGGACAGGGAGATGGATACGCAGTATTTT. Residues: CASSLSWDREMDTQYF.

CDR3 amino acids: CASSSSRQGEMETQYF. In nucleotides, the CDR3 is TGTGCCAGCAGTTCATCGAGACAGGGGGAGATGGAGACCCAGTACTTC. The chain has TRBV28 and TRBJ2-5; 9 bases align to TRBD1. CDR1 and CDR2 (germline): MDHEN, SYDVKM. With V trimmed by 4 bases and J by 5 bases, 11 bases remained unmatched. This CDR3 has 16 residues.

For the CDR3, the DNA is TGTGCCAGCAGCAGCGGACTAACTAGCCGCGAGACCCAGTACTTC. It encodes CASSSGLTSRETQYF. The chain is built from TRBV11-3 and TRBJ2-5; a possible D gene is TRBD2 (6 bases). The V and J ends lost 5 bases and 5 bases respectively, with 18 bases between them. Per germline, CDR1 SGHNT and CDR2 YENEEA. The CDR3 has 15 residues. Using reference TRBV11-3 and TRBJ2-5 for the parts outside the CDR3, the full variable domain is EAGVVQSPRYKIIEKKQPVAFWCNPISGHNTLYWYLQNLGQGPELLIRYENEEAVDDSQLPKDRFSAERLKGVDSTLKIQPAELGDSAVYLCASSSGLTSRETQYFGPGTRLLVL.

V is TRBV6-2 or TRBV6-3 and J is TRBJ2-7; tentatively, D is TRBD2 (6 bases). Trimming removed 5 bases at V and 2 bases at J, with 13 bases between. CDR1 is MNHEY and CDR2 is SVGEGT in the germline V gene. This CDR3 has 14 residues. This CDR3 is CASSPRRGTYEQYF. Here the CDR3 DNA reads TGTGCCAGCAGTCCTCGGCGGGGAACCTACGAGCAGTACTTC.

The J gene is TRBJ2-1, the V gene TRBV3-1; maybe TRBD1 (6 bases). Trimming removed 0 bases from V and 2 bases from J, with 17 bases in between. CDR1 and CDR2 from the germline V gene are LGHDT and YNNKEL (reference sequence). The CDR3 totals 18 residues. CDR3 residues: CASSQDRGTSGTYNEQFF. CDR3 nucleotides: TGTGCCAGCAGCCAAGATAGGGGGACCAGCGGTACCTACAATGAGCAGTTCTTC.

A few counts support this clonotype. The gene calls are TRBV18 and TRBJ2-6; D may be TRBD1 (5 bases). Germline V gene data show CDR1 as KGHSH and CDR2 as LQKENI. The ends were cut back, 4 bases at V and 0 bases at J, with 16 bases in the middle. CDR3 length equals 18 residues. The CDR3 loop reads CASSRIQGPHSGANVLTF. As DNA, the CDR3 is TGTGCCAGCTCACGGATTCAGGGCCCTCACTCTGGGGCCAACGTCCTGACTTTC.

The genes are TRBV4-2 and TRBJ1-2; 8 bases align to TRBD1. The CDR3 is 13 amino acids. Germline-derived CDR1 and CDR2 are LGHNA and YNFKEQ. V was pared by 2 bases and J by 4 bases, with 0 bases of the junction left unmatched. CDR3 nucleotides: TGTGCCAGCAGCCAAACAGGGGGCTATGGCTACACCTTC. Translation gives CASSQTGGYGYTF.

The rearrangement uses TRBV12-3 or TRBV12-4 and TRBJ1-5; no clear D gene. The CDR3 length is 15 residues. V gave up 3 bases and J gave up 7 bases, with 16 bases separating them. Written as DNA, the CDR3 is TGTGCCAGCAGTTTGTCCACCCCGGGGTTGCAGCCCCAGCATTTT. Translated, it gives CASSLSTPGLQPQHF.

V usage is TRBV9 and J usage is TRBJ2-1; either TRBD1 or TRBD2 may fit D (5 bases each). Per germline, CDR1 SGDLS and CDR2 YYNGEE. CDR3 size: 16 residues. V was trimmed by 3 bases and J by 0 bases, leaving 13 bases between them. The CDR3 reads CASSARDLSSYNEQFF. CDR3 DNA: TGTGCCAGCAGCGCACGGGACCTTAGCTCCTACAATGAGCAGTTCTTC.

The rearrangement links TRBV5-1 to TRBJ1-2; a possible D gene is TRBD1 (6 bases). Trimming took off 0 bases at V and 6 bases at J, with 9 bases between the two ends. CDR1 and CDR2 from the germline V gene are SGHRS and YFSETQ. The CDR3 has 13 amino acids. The CDR3 reads CASSLETGHGYTF. CDR3 bases: TGCGCCAGCAGCTTGGAAACAGGGCATGGCTACACCTTC.

This clonotype was seen many times. The CDR3 here is CASSLTGERGYTF. DNA for the CDR3: TGCGCCAGCAGTTTGACGGGGGAAAGAGGCTACACCTTC. V is TRBV5-1 and J is TRBJ1-2; D may be TRBD1 (5 bases). Germline V gene lookup returns CDR1 SGHRS and CDR2 YFSETQ. The V and J ends lost 5 bases and 8 bases respectively, with 16 bases between them. The CDR3 contains 13 residues.

The chain carries TRBV27 and TRBJ2-5; D remains unclear. Germline V lookup: CDR1 MNHEY, CDR2 SMNVEV (reference sequence). The ends were cut back, 5 bases at V and 2 bases at J, with 21 bases in the middle. The CDR3 totals 17 residues. The CDR3 DNA follows: TGTGCCAGCAGTCCGCTACCCCACGTAGCCGTACAAGAGACCCAGTACTTC. Protein sequence: CASSPLPHVAVQETQYF.

The genes are TRBV20-1 and TRBJ2-5; TRBD2 matches at 11 bases. Matching the DNA end better, TRBJ2-1 makes the J call doubtful. The CDR3 runs 16 residues. The V gene's germline CDR1 is DFQATT and CDR2 SNEGSKA (reference sequence). The CDR3 protein is CSARELAGGLGNEQFF. The CDR3 DNA is TGCAGTGCTAGAGAGCTAGCGGGGGGATTGGGGAATGAGCAGTTCTTC.

In this sample, this clonotype turned up a few times. V usage is TRBV6-2 or TRBV6-3 and J usage is TRBJ1-1, with D maybe TRBD1 (5 bases). Trimming pared 2 bases from V and 3 bases from J, leaving 19 bases between. The CDR3 is made up of 17 amino acids. Per germline, CDR1 MNHEY and CDR2 SVGEGT. The DNA of the CDR3 is TGTGCCAGCAGTTACGGGTTGGGGTCGCCCAGGGACACTGAAGCTTTCTTT. This translates into CASSYGLGSPRDTEAFF.

The chain is built from TRBV7-6 and TRBJ2-5, with 7 bases lining up with TRBD1. Gene TRBJ2-7 matches the end of the DNA better, so the J call may be wrong. Germline V gene sequence: CDR1 SGHVS, CDR2 FNYEAQ. This CDR3 contains 15 residues. CDR3 loop: CASSLIGGAINEQYF. The CDR3 region has the DNA TGTGCCAGCAGCTTAATAGGGGGCGCGATAAACGAGCAGTACTTC.